Below, 6 T cell receptor beta chains from the same sample are listed, as sequenced in a study of cytomegalovirus exposure and HLA in healthy donors. Researchers ran the PCR with 60 Vbeta and 13 Jbeta primers. TCRdb's table, derived via immunoSEQ multiplex PCR, lists solely in-frame clones and lacks some. The sample comprises some 120,000 clones, around 80% of which are singletons, and about a tenth rests with the top ten. The sequenced material came from PBMCs. The receptors shown here come from a man between 25 and 39 years old in good health and CMV-seropositive.

In this sample, this clone turned up a few times. V and J are TRBV28 and TRBJ2-7; a weak D match, TRBD2 (5 bases). Germline assignment: CDR1 MDHEN and CDR2 SYDVKM. The CDR3 runs to 14 residues. V lost 3 bases, J lost 5 bases, and 14 bases lay in between. CDR3 DNA sequence: TGTGCCAGCAGTTTTCTCGGGATGGTGAACGAGCAGTACTTC. Translating it yields CASSFLGMVNEQYF.

This sequence joins TRBV7-2 and TRBJ2-7; no clear D. The CDR3 is made up of 11 amino acids. V lost 5 bases, J lost 2 bases, and 4 bases lay in between. CDR1 and CDR2 (germline): SGHTA, FQGNSA. CDR3 in amino acids: CASSAAYEQYF. In nucleotides, the CDR3 is TGTGCCAGCAGCGCAGCCTACGAGCAGTACTTC.

The rearrangement joins TRBV7-6 to TRBJ2-7; possible D gene TRBD1, 7 bases. This CDR3 is 18 amino acids long. Per the germline V gene, CDR1 is SGHVS and CDR2 is FNYEAQ. V was trimmed by 3 bases and J by 6 bases, leaving 27 bases between them. The CDR3 loop reads CASSFSPIGGQGGTEQYF. The CDR3 DNA is TGTGCCAGCAGCTTTTCTCCGATTGGGGGTCAGGGGGGTACCGAGCAGTACTTC.

This clone was picked up one time. The chain has TRBV11-1 and TRBJ1-1; the match to TRBD1 covers 8 bases. V was clipped by 7 bases and J by 1 base; unmatched bases: 11. Germline V gene sequence: CDR1 SGHAT, CDR2 FQDESV (reference sequence). This CDR3 region has 16 residues. The CDR3 loop reads CASIPRGHSGNTEAFF. For the CDR3, the DNA is TGTGCCAGCATCCCCAGGGGGCATTCGGGGAACACTGAAGCTTTCTTT.

The chain links TRBV29-1 to TRBJ2-5; 7 positions agree with TRBD2. The trim removed 6 bases at V and 2 bases at J, leaving 6 bases unmatched. CDR1 is SQVTM, CDR2 ANQGSEA, per germline. The CDR3 is 13 residues long. The CDR3, as DNA: TGCAGCGTGTTTACTAGCGTTCAAGAGACCCAGTACTTC. Its translation is CSVFTSVQETQYF.

V gene TRBV7-2 combines with J gene TRBJ2-6, with a possible D match to TRBD2 (6 bases). V lost 8 bases and J 0 bases, leaving 14 bases between the germline ends. Per germline, CDR1 SGHTA and CDR2 FQGNSA. The CDR3 sequence is 16 residues long. The CDR3 is CASQREVYSGANVLTF. The CDR3 DNA is TGTGCCAGCCAGAGGGAGGTTTACTCTGGGGCCAACGTCCTGACTTTC.